Listed below are T cell receptor beta chains from one sample, sequenced in a study of blood T cells in healthy people across ages. TCRdb itself ran the 5' RACE reads through MiXCR, one entry per CDR3 protein. The data show about 1.8 million distinct CDR3 sequences, with around half seen just once and less than 2.5% held by the top ten. Sample: blood. Receptors were obtained from a woman aged 40-49 years in good health. The CDR3 runs from the conserved cysteine through the conserved F or W. The order of the fields is CDR3 DNA, CDR3 protein, clone size, D gene, J gene, V gene. The D gene is left open where the match is weak. Rows give clone size only sometimes, using once, few, many, or a class for an expanded clone.

CDR3nt: TGCAGCACTACAGGGAGGACTGGGTCGGGAAACATTCAGTACTTC
CDR3aa: CSTTGRTGSGNIQYF
abundance: .
d_gene: .
j_gene: TRBJ2-4
v_gene: TRBV29-1

CDR3nt: TGTGCCAGCAGCGTAGCCCCCGACGTGAGCGTTGGCTACACCTTC
CDR3aa: CASSVAPDVSVGYTF
abundance: .
d_gene: .
j_gene: TRBJ1-2
v_gene: TRBV9

CDR3nt: TGTGCCAGCAGTTGGCGAGCTAGCGGGAGGTTGACCCAGTACTTC
CDR3aa: CASSWRASGRLTQYF
abundance: .
d_gene: TRBD2
j_gene: TRBJ2-5
v_gene: TRBV28

CDR3nt: TGCAGTGCTAGCGTCGGACTAGCGGGGGGGCCGAGAGATACGCAGTATTTT
CDR3aa: CSASVGLAGGPRDTQYF
abundance: few
d_gene: TRBD2
j_gene: TRBJ2-3
v_gene: TRBV20-1

CDR3nt: TGCGCCAGCAGCTTGGCCTTGCTAGGGCAAGAGACCCAGTACTTC
CDR3aa: CASSLALLGQETQYF
abundance: few
d_gene: .
j_gene: TRBJ2-5
v_gene: TRBV5-1

CDR3nt: TGTGCCAGCAGACCTTCGACGGGGCCCGTAGGTGTAAATCAGCCCCAGCATTTT
CDR3aa: CASRPSTGPVGVNQPQHF
abundance: .
d_gene: .
j_gene: TRBJ1-5
v_gene: TRBV6-2/TRBV6-3

CDR3nt: TGTGCCAGCAGCTTAGGGACAGAAGTGGGAAACATTCAGTACTTC
CDR3aa: CASSLGTEVGNIQYF
abundance: few
d_gene: .
j_gene: TRBJ2-4
v_gene: TRBV7-6

CDR3nt: TGCGCCAGCAGCCTAGCGGGGGCGCAGGGCACAGATACGCAGTATTTT
CDR3aa: CASSLAGAQGTDTQYF
abundance: .
d_gene: TRBD2
j_gene: TRBJ2-3
v_gene: TRBV4-3

CDR3nt: TGTGCCAGCAGCCAGGGCCTAGCGGGGGTGATTGAGCAGTTCTTC
CDR3aa: CASSQGLAGVIEQFF
abundance: .
d_gene: TRBD2
j_gene: TRBJ2-1
v_gene: TRBV4-2

CDR3nt: TGTGCCAGCAGTTCCCCAGGGCGGGGTGGAGAGACCCAGTACTTC
CDR3aa: CASSSPGRGGETQYF
abundance: .
d_gene: .
j_gene: TRBJ2-5
v_gene: TRBV6-5

CDR3nt: TGTGCCAGCAGCTCCCTAGCGGGTCCCGCCTACGAGCAGTACTTC
CDR3aa: CASSSLAGPAYEQYF
abundance: .
d_gene: TRBD2
j_gene: TRBJ2-7
v_gene: TRBV7-2

CDR3nt: TGTGCCAGCATACCCAAGGACCAAGAGACCCAGTACTTC
CDR3aa: CASIPKDQETQYF
abundance: .
d_gene: .
j_gene: TRBJ2-5
v_gene: TRBV6-1

CDR3nt: TGTGCCAGTAGTATTGTGGGGAATCAGTACTTC
CDR3aa: CASSIVGNQYF
abundance: few
d_gene: .
j_gene: TRBJ2-4
v_gene: TRBV19

CDR3nt: TGTGCCAGTAGTATAGATCAACAGGGGTGGCAGCCCCAGCATTTT
CDR3aa: CASSIDQQGWQPQHF
abundance: .
d_gene: TRBD1
j_gene: TRBJ1-5
v_gene: TRBV19

CDR3nt: TGTGCCGCCCGGGGGTACAATGAGCAGTTCTTC
CDR3aa: CAARGYNEQFF
abundance: few
d_gene: .
j_gene: TRBJ2-1
v_gene: TRBV10-3

CDR3nt: TGTGCCAGCAGCGACGCCAGGGAAAAACTGTTTTTT
CDR3aa: CASSDAREKLFF
abundance: .
d_gene: .
j_gene: TRBJ1-4
v_gene: TRBV7-9

CDR3nt: TGTGCCAGCAGCCAAGAGTCGGGTCAGGAAAAACTGTTTTTT
CDR3aa: CASSQESGQEKLFF
abundance: .
d_gene: .
j_gene: TRBJ1-4
v_gene: TRBV3-1

CDR3nt: TGCGCCAGCAGCTGGGCCGAGGGGGGATATGGCTACACCTTC
CDR3aa: CASSWAEGGYGYTF
abundance: .
d_gene: .
j_gene: TRBJ1-2
v_gene: TRBV4-3

CDR3nt: TGTGCCAGCAGCTTAGCAGCGGCGAGCGGAGCTTTCTTT
CDR3aa: CASSLAAASGAFF
abundance: .
d_gene: .
j_gene: TRBJ1-1
v_gene: TRBV7-9

CDR3nt: TGCAGTGCTAGTAGGGCAGGGGGTAGCCACGAGCAGTACTTC
CDR3aa: CSASRAGGSHEQYF
abundance: .
d_gene: TRBD1
j_gene: TRBJ2-7
v_gene: TRBV20-1

CDR3nt: TGTGCCAGCAGCGGGGGACCAAATAGCAATCAGCCCCAGCATTTT
CDR3aa: CASSGGPNSNQPQHF
abundance: .
d_gene: .
j_gene: TRBJ1-5
v_gene: TRBV11-2

CDR3nt: TGTGCCAGCAGAACCCTGGGACAGCTGATCTTGGGTGAGCAGTTCTTC
CDR3aa: CASRTLGQLILGEQFF
abundance: once
d_gene: TRBD1
j_gene: TRBJ2-1
v_gene: TRBV27

CDR3nt: TGCGCCAGTTCCCCGGAGGTGGTGGGGGCAGATACGCAGTATTTT
CDR3aa: CASSPEVVGADTQYF
abundance: .
d_gene: .
j_gene: TRBJ2-3
v_gene: TRBV5-1

CDR3nt: TGTGCCAGCAGGGCCCTCCAAGCAGGGGGACCTCAAGAGACCCAGTACTTC
CDR3aa: CASRALQAGGPQETQYF
abundance: .
d_gene: TRBD1
j_gene: TRBJ2-5
v_gene: TRBV6-1

CDR3nt: TGCAGTGCTACCGGAGGCAGGGGGTCTGAAAAACTGTTTTTT
CDR3aa: CSATGGRGSEKLFF
abundance: .
d_gene: TRBD1
j_gene: TRBJ1-4
v_gene: TRBV20-1

CDR3nt: TGTGCTAGTGGGGCGGAGAACGGGGAGCTGTTTTTT
CDR3aa: CASGAENGELFF
abundance: once
d_gene: .
j_gene: TRBJ2-2
v_gene: TRBV6-5

CDR3nt: TGCAGTGCTAGAGACACCGGATTTGAGGGGTCTTACAGAAGGACCCAGTACTTC
CDR3aa: CSARDTGFEGSYRRTQYF
abundance: once
d_gene: .
j_gene: TRBJ2-5
v_gene: TRBV20-1

CDR3nt: TGCGCCAGCAGCCAACTCTCGGCAGGGCGGGTCGGGTATGGCTACACCTTC
CDR3aa: CASSQLSAGRVGYGYTF
abundance: .
d_gene: .
j_gene: TRBJ1-2
v_gene: TRBV4-1

CDR3nt: TGCGCCAGCAGCCCCTATACCGGAGCAGAAGCTTTCTTT
CDR3aa: CASSPYTGAEAFF
abundance: .
d_gene: .
j_gene: TRBJ1-1
v_gene: TRBV5-1

CDR3nt: TGTGCCAGCAGCGTAGAGGGCTTGGGTCTAAATGAGCAGTTCTTC
CDR3aa: CASSVEGLGLNEQFF
abundance: .
d_gene: .
j_gene: TRBJ2-1
v_gene: TRBV5-5

CDR3nt: TGCAGTGCTAGACCGGGGGAGGTAGAGACCCAGTACTTC
CDR3aa: CSARPGEVETQYF
abundance: .
d_gene: .
j_gene: TRBJ2-5
v_gene: TRBV20-1